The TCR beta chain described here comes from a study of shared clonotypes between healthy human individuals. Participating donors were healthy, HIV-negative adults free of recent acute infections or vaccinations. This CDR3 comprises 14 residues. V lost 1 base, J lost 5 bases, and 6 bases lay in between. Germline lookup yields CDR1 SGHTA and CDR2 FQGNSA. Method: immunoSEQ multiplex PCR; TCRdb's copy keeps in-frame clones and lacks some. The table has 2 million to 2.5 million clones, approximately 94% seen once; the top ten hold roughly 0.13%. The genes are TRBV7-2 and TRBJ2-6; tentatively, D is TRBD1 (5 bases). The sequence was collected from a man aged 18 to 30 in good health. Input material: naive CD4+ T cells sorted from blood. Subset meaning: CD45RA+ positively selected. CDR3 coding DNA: TGTGCCAGCAGCTTAGGACAGCGGGCCAACGTCCTGACTTTC. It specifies CASSLGQRANVLTF.